This T cell receptor (beta chain) was found in a study of metastatic and nonmetastatic thyroid tumors. Study details: Both malignant and benign thyroid patients supplied peripheral blood and tumor or nodule tissue samples, across which the repertoires of these patients were then compared.

Original methodology: To classify distant metastasis in papillary thyroid cancer, a model was built from CDR3 differences across clinicopathological groups. TCRdb re-clonotyped the PCR reads through MiXCR. The V and J calls here are based on TCRdb, not the publication. The table includes 20,000 to 25,000 clones, 20% to 25% detected once. This clone was observed a handful of times. Its matching antigen is unknown. Germline values: CDR1 MNHNS, CDR2 SASEGT. CDR3 size: 17 residues. Trimming took off 5 bases at V and 3 bases at J, with 23 bases between the two ends. The study's findings and limits: Malignant thyroid tumors reportedly had TCR beta diversity that was significantly higher than in benign nodules, in blood and tumor.

Each patient went into thyroid surgery without having received any treatment. The gene calls are TRBV6-1 and TRBJ2-7; perhaps TRBD2 as D (6 bases). Source material: tumor tissue. The receptor comes from a female donor with papillary thyroid cancer or a benign thyroid nodule (not recorded which). Some clones in this sample may be carry-over from other donors' samples. The CDR3 here is CASSRTGLVAGNYEQYF. In nucleotides, the CDR3 is TGTGCCAGCAGTCGAACCGGGTTGGTGGCGGGGAACTACGAGCAGTACTTC.